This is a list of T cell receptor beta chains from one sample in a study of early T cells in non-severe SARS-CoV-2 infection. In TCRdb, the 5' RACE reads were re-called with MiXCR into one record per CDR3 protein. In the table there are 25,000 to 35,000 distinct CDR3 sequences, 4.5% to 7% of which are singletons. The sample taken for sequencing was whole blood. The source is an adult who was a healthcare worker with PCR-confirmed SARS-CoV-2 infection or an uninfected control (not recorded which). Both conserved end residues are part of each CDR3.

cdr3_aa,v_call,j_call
CASSFLSGYEQYF,TRBV5-1,TRBJ2-7
CASSFRSISGANVLTF,TRBV12-3/TRBV12-4,TRBJ2-6
CASGASDNTGELFF,TRBV3-1,TRBJ2-2
CASSLASQGGYEQYF,TRBV11-2,TRBJ2-7
CASSLFRFGSANYGYTF,TRBV13,TRBJ1-2
CASRTRGQVQNQPQHF,TRBV19,TRBJ1-5
CASSLLPHFTDTQYF,TRBV5-5,TRBJ2-3
CATSSQWADTQYF,TRBV15,TRBJ2-3
CASSNFLAGGSYQPQHF,TRBV21-1,TRBJ1-5
CSAKSFGKGRKETQYF,TRBV20-1,TRBJ2-5
CAISDIPNTEAFF,TRBV10-3,TRBJ1-1
CARGRTKDETQYF,TRBV10-1,TRBJ2-5
CASSLDPSMNTEAFF,TRBV11-2,TRBJ1-1
CSAMIPGSYNEQFF,TRBV20-1,TRBJ2-1
CASSLVTSTNEQFF,TRBV5-1,TRBJ2-1
CASSFNEQFF,TRBV6-6,TRBJ2-1
CASSPTGRQPQHF,TRBV6-5,TRBJ1-5
CASRNERTGLTSTEAFF,TRBV7-2,TRBJ1-1
CASSQDGAFTEAFF,TRBV3-1,TRBJ1-1
CASSLKAGGLETQYF,TRBV7-6,TRBJ2-5
CASSSGDTQYF,TRBV10-1,TRBJ2-3
CASSGPGLATADTQYF,TRBV10-1,TRBJ2-3
CASSLSPLGGADIQYF,TRBV5-1,TRBJ2-4
CAISESWDRGYNEQFF,TRBV10-3,TRBJ2-1
CSARGPFLDTDTQYF,TRBV20-1,TRBJ2-3
CASSTGNEQFF,TRBV10-2,TRBJ2-1
CASRETFRGRAETQYF,TRBV2,TRBJ2-5
CASSLGETSREQFF,TRBV27,TRBJ2-1
CASSFPNQETQYF,TRBV7-9,TRBJ2-5
CASSRDRGYEQYF,TRBV7-2,TRBJ2-7
CASSLEQDVYGYTF,TRBV5-5,TRBJ1-2
CASRTETDEQYF,TRBV6-6,TRBJ2-7
CASGPQLQGTEAFF,TRBV12-5,TRBJ1-1
CAIAGGEDTGELFF,TRBV10-3,TRBJ2-2
CSAAPSTGNQPQHF,TRBV20-1,TRBJ1-5
CASSATVENTEAFF,TRBV12-3/TRBV12-4,TRBJ1-1
CSARRRAGGYEQYF,TRBV20-1,TRBJ2-7
CASSRLAGENQETQYF,TRBV18,TRBJ2-5
CASIGSSYNEQFF,TRBV6-1,TRBJ2-1
CASSLAPGQAYEQYF,TRBV7-9,TRBJ2-7
CASSWVAGAGNEQFF,TRBV7-2,TRBJ2-1
CASSDGTGADTQYF,TRBV6-4,TRBJ2-3
CASSLHGTTSYEQYF,TRBV7-2,TRBJ2-7
CASSSRGTVQETQYF,TRBV5-1,TRBJ2-5
CASSFYSYQGARELFF,TRBV11-2,TRBJ2-2
CSARSQGRLSYNEQFF,TRBV20-1,TRBJ2-1
CASSLGSTKETQYF,TRBV27,TRBJ2-5
CSTGGSYDGYTF,TRBV29-1,TRBJ1-2
CASSESQAGANVLTF,TRBV6-1,TRBJ2-6
CASSIQQGVNSPLHF,TRBV19,TRBJ1-6
CASSPQAGGYQETQYF,TRBV7-6,TRBJ2-5
CASSVDPTGYSPLHF,TRBV9,TRBJ1-6
CASSPLEDTSGGPVSYNEQFF,TRBV4-3,TRBJ2-1